The source of this T cell receptor (beta chain) is a study of blood T cell repertoires in COVID-19. In the study overall: Sample material is recorded as cDNA or gDNA derived from T cells, B-cell-depleted T cells, or PBMCs.

The V gene's germline CDR1 is SGHRS and CDR2 YFSETQ. The CDR3 is 17 amino acids. The V and J ends lost 2 bases and 4 bases respectively, with 21 bases between them. Participants were aged about 18 to 89 years, lived in 24 US areas, and enrolled virtually. Recovered status applied to Cohort 3 donors who had two consecutive negative PCRs. It also applied to those with clearance or with symptom resolution. The table came from immunoSEQ multiplex PCR; TCRdb's copy has only in-frame clones and leaves some out. The repertoire includes approximately 480,000 clones, about 90% of them detected once, and roughly 0.7% sits in the top ten.

The TCR was taken from a woman between 18 and 29 years old who had recovered from COVID-19. Source material: PBMCs or T cells enriched from blood (not recorded which). The chain links TRBV5-1 to TRBJ1-1, with D possibly being TRBD1 (6 bases). The CDR3 reads CASSFWGSYREGTEAFF. Written as DNA, the CDR3 is TGCGCCAGCAGCTTTTGGGGGTCCTACAGGGAGGGCACTGAAGCTTTCTTT.